This T cell receptor beta chain was documented in a study of regulatory T cells in long-lasting Graves disease. General observations from the study: Persistent-disease Graves' patients showed less TCR diversity than new cases.

CDR3-region Arm-PCR and iRepertoire HTBI primers produced the TCR beta libraries. TCRdb ran MiXCR on the multiplex PCR reads and lists one entry per CDR3 protein. The data contain about 460,000 distinct CDR3 sequences, roughly 22% of them singletons. Germline loops: CDR1 SGHRS, CDR2 YFSETQ. V shed 4 bases and J 8 bases; nucleotides not matched to a gene: 9. This CDR3 contains 14 residues. This clonotype came up once. The target antigen is unknown. As for time point: persistent/refractory GD, antithyroid drugs over 5 years with positive TRAb. PBMCs were the source of the RNA used for TCR sequencing. This clonotype was sampled from a female donor with Graves disease. The chain has TRBV5-1 and TRBJ1-3; 7 bases fit TRBD1. Source: peripheral blood mononuclear cells (PBMCs), taken when the disease was refractory, from a patient treated with antithyroid drugs. CDR3 sequence (DNA): TGCGCCAGCAGCCCCAGGGGGGTCGTGGACACCATATATTTT. Its translation: CASSPRGVVDTIYF.